This T cell receptor (beta chain) is drawn from a study of graft-versus-host responses after intestinal transplantation. General observations from the study: Peak levels of circulating GvH clones tracked with early post-transplant HvG declines. Detected in recipient marrow were GvH clones, some of which were first observed in ileum or blood.

As regards this clone: Its antigen remains unidentified.

The data were produced by immunoSEQ multiplex PCR, yet TCRdb's version contains in-frame clones alone and is incomplete. Among 85,000 to 90,000 clones listed, roughly 80% were seen once. The germline gives CDR1 MGHRA, CDR2 YSYEKL. Trimming took off 0 bases at V and 4 bases at J, with 9 bases between the two ends. This CDR3 contains 14 residues. The chain has TRBV4-1 and TRBJ1-2; unclear D gene. The TCR was taken from a human donor who received an intestinal transplant. The sample in question was unstimulated CD8+ T cells sorted from spleen or lymph node cells, obtained before intestinal transplant. CDR3: CASSQEASFYGYTF. Here the CDR3 DNA reads TGCGCCAGCAGCCAAGAAGCCAGTTTCTATGGCTACACCTTC.